These 21 T cell receptor beta chains came from one sample sequenced in a study of identical twins. Using its own MiXCR run on the 5' RACE reads, TCRdb lists one record per CDR3 protein. This table holds under 900,000 distinct CDR3 sequences, more than 9% found once. In addition, the sample was reused for a study of yellow fever vaccine responses in identical twins.

The sequencing sample was made of PBMCs. All receptors come from a woman aged 18-35 years in good health.

The gene calls are TRBV27 and TRBJ2-7, with 8 positions matching TRBD1. The V gene's germline CDR1 is MNHEY and CDR2 SMNVEV (reference sequence). Trimming removed 6 bases from V and 1 base from J; junction bases left unmatched: 11. This CDR3 spans 16 amino acids. Here the CDR3 reads CASRRQGRDGSYEQYV. Here the CDR3 DNA reads TGTGCCAGCAGACGACAGGGGCGCGACGGTTCCTACGAGCAGTACGTC.

This clonotype has ten or more counts. The chain carries TRBV5-1 and TRBJ2-1; TRBD1 agrees at 9 bases. Trimming cost V 4 bases and J 2 bases; bases outside gene matches: 4. The germline V gene has CDR1 SGHRS and CDR2 YFSETQ. The length of the CDR3 is 15 residues. The CDR3 nucleotides read TGCGCCAGCAGCAGAGGGACAGGGCCCTACAATGAGCAGTTCTTC. This codes for CASSRGTGPYNEQFF.

This clonotype was detected many times. The chain links TRBV27 to TRBJ2-2; the match to TRBD2 covers 12 bases. CDR3 length: 16 amino acids. The V and J ends lost 3 bases and 4 bases, in that order; junction bases with no gene match: 3. Germline V lookup: CDR1 MNHEY, CDR2 SMNVEV (reference sequence). CDR3 in amino acids: CASSLRLAGATGELFF. CDR3 DNA sequence: TGTGCCAGCAGTTTGAGACTAGCGGGGGCCACCGGGGAGCTGTTTTTT.

The gene calls are TRBV24-1 and TRBJ1-2; no reliable D call. V gave up 4 bases and J gave up 8 bases, with 16 bases separating them. This CDR3 comprises 14 residues. Germline CDR1 reads KGHDR; CDR2 reads SFDVKD. The CDR3 loop is CATSDDTHGNGYTF. The CDR3 DNA reads as TGTGCCACCAGTGACGACACCCATGGTAACGGCTACACCTTC.

Ten or more counts support this clonotype. The genes are TRBV2 and TRBJ2-1, with D unclear. Trimming took 7 bases from V and 4 from J, leaving 8 bases between them. The length of the CDR3 is 12 residues. Looked up from germline, CDR1 is SNHLY and CDR2 is FYNNEI. This chain's CDR3 is CASNRAYNEQFF. CDR3 nucleotide sequence: TGTGCCAGCAACCGGGCGTACAATGAGCAGTTCTTC.

J is TRBJ2-2 and V is TRBV7-2, with 7 nucleotides matching TRBD2. J gave up 0 bases and V 4 bases, and 8 bases lay outside the gene matches. The CDR3 totals 17 residues. Germline lookup yields CDR1 SGHTA and CDR2 FQGNSA. The CDR3 is CASSSAVGTTNTGELFF. The CDR3 DNA reads TGTGCCAGCAGCTCAGCCGTTGGGACTACGAACACCGGGGAGCTGTTTTTT.

This clonotype showed up many times. The chain joins TRBV12-3 or TRBV12-4 to TRBJ1-1; D call uncertain. CDR3 length: 15 residues. V lost 6 bases to trimming and J lost 6 bases, with 20 bases between them. The CDR3 sequence is CASSPSKREPAEAFF. The CDR3 DNA is TGTGCCAGCAGCCCTTCGAAACGGGAACCAGCTGAAGCTTTCTTT.

This clonotype showed up many times. This sequence joins TRBV12-3 or TRBV12-4 and TRBJ1-4, with D unclear. The germline V and J ends were trimmed by 5 bases and 13 bases, with 14 bases remaining between them. CDR3 size: 12 residues. CDR3 region: CASSQDGPLLFF. The CDR3 bases are TGTGCCAGCAGTCAGGACGGCCCATTACTGTTTTTT.

This clonotype was detected a few times. This chain joins TRBV7-9 and TRBJ2-3; D might be TRBD1 (5 bases). Germline V lookup: CDR1 SEHNR, CDR2 FQNEAQ (reference sequence). The CDR3 is made up of 16 amino acids. V lost 5 bases, J lost 0 bases, and 15 bases lay in between. CDR3 nucleotides: TGTGCCAGCAGCGCCGACAGTACAGCTAGCACAGATACGCAGTATTTT. The encoded protein is CASSADSTASTDTQYF. The variable domain in full, completed from reference TRBV7-9 and TRBJ2-3, reads DTGVSQNPRHKITKRGQNVTFRCDPISEHNRLYWYRQTLGQGPEFLTYFQNEAQLEKSRLLSDRFSAERPKGSFSTLEIQRTEQGDSAMYLCASSADSTASTDTQYFGPGTRLTVL.

This clonotype has ten or more counts. This chain connects TRBV18 to TRBJ2-3; 12 bases are shared with TRBD2. V lost 1 base and J lost 2; bases outside the gene matches: 7. CDR1 is KGHSH, CDR2 LQKENI, per germline. The CDR3 has 18 amino acids. DNA for the CDR3: TGTGCCAGCTCACCACTCCCGACTAGCGGGGGTAACACAGATACGCAGTATTTT. Protein: CASSPLPTSGGNTDTQYF.

The V and J genes are TRBV29-1 and TRBJ1-1; D not resolved. This CDR3 is built from 13 residues. CDR1 and CDR2 from the germline V gene are SQVTM and ANQGSEA. Trimming removed 6 bases at V and 0 bases at J, with 11 bases between. The CDR3: CSVSEPMNTEAFF. Written as DNA, the CDR3 is TGCAGCGTATCAGAGCCCATGAACACTGAAGCTTTCTTT.

This clonotype appeared a few times. This chain uses TRBV7-8 with TRBJ2-2; the D is unclear. This CDR3 spans 15 amino acids. Trimming took 3 bases from V and 6 from J, leaving 14 bases between them. Germline V gene sequence: CDR1 SGHVS, CDR2 FQNEAQ. This CDR3 reads CASSFLGTAPGELFF. DNA of the CDR3: TGTGCCAGCAGCTTTTTGGGTACAGCACCCGGGGAGCTGTTTTTT.

This clonotype was found a few times. The V gene is TRBV5-6, the J gene TRBJ1-1; D is unclear. The ends were cut back, 0 bases at V and 4 bases at J, with 7 bases in the middle. This CDR3 region has 13 residues. The germline V gene encodes CDR1 SGHDT and CDR2 YYEEEE. The CDR3 is CASSLEYGTEAFF. In DNA, the CDR3 is TGTGCCAGCAGCTTGGAGTACGGCACTGAAGCTTTCTTT.

The V call is TRBV7-2, the J call TRBJ1-2; D not resolved. CDR1 SGHTA and CDR2 FQGNSA come from the germline V gene. Trimming removed 4 bases at V and 0 bases at J, with 9 bases between. The CDR3 runs to 14 residues. The CDR3 DNA reads as TGTGCCAGCAGCTGGTCCGGGACTAACTATGGCTACACCTTC. Amino acids: CASSWSGTNYGYTF.

The chain is built from TRBV6-1 and TRBJ1-4; 8 positions agree with TRBD1. Looked up from germline, CDR1 is MNHNS and CDR2 is SASEGT. V trimming: 5 bases; J trimming: 2 bases; junction bases outside the gene matches: 10. The CDR3 runs 17 residues. CDR3 nucleotide sequence: TGTGCCAGCAGTAGCGCTGAGACAGGGGTGACTAATGAAAAACTGTTTTTT. Translating it yields CASSSAETGVTNEKLFF.

This clonotype was seen more than once but under ten times. The chain employs TRBV24-1 and TRBJ2-7; 7 bases agree with TRBD1. The junction had 7 bases not matched to a gene; V was cut back by 3 bases and J by 3 bases. The CDR3 is 15 amino acids. The V gene's germline CDR1 is KGHDR and CDR2 SFDVKD. The CDR3, as DNA: TGTGCCACCAGTGATCCGACGACAGGGAGCTACGAGCAGTACTTC. It specifies CATSDPTTGSYEQYF.

This clonotype was seen a handful of times. The V and J genes are TRBV5-1 and TRBJ2-1, with D tentatively TRBD1 or TRBD2 (5 bases each). The length of the CDR3 is 16 residues. The germline CDR1 and CDR2 sequences are SGHRS and YFSETQ. The V end was cut by 7 bases, the J end by 8 bases, with 25 bases between. Written as DNA, the CDR3 is TGCGCCAGCTCAGTGGGGTCGGTTGGGGGTCTGGATGAGCAGTTCTTC. As protein: CASSVGSVGGLDEQFF.

In this sample, this clonotype turned up many times. This chain's CDR3 is CAISEGGQRGTQYF. CDR3 nucleotide sequence: TGTGCCATCAGTGAAGGTGGTCAGCGAGGGACGCAGTATTTT. This chain uses TRBV10-3 with TRBJ2-3; perhaps TRBD2 as D (5 bases). Trimming stripped 3 bases from V and 9 bases from J, with 16 bases between. This CDR3 is built from 14 residues. Germline V CDR1 and CDR2: ENHRY, SYGVKD.

The chain recombines TRBV12-3 or TRBV12-4 with TRBJ2-7, with TRBD2 matching 14 bases. Trimming took 5 bases from V and 5 from J; bases not matched to a gene: 8. The CDR3 consists of 16 residues. The CDR3 here is CASSETSGRDWNEQYF. DNA of the CDR3: TGTGCCAGCAGTGAGACTAGCGGGAGGGACTGGAACGAGCAGTACTTC.

The table lists this clonotype with a few counts. The V and J genes are TRBV28 and TRBJ2-2, with 8 bases identical to TRBD1. V lost 5 bases, J lost 6 bases, and 5 bases stayed unmatched. In germline, CDR1 is MDHEN, CDR2 SYDVKM. The CDR3 has 14 residues. CDR3 residues: CASSPDRVSGELFF. In DNA, the CDR3 is TGTGCCAGCAGTCCGGACAGGGTGTCCGGGGAGCTGTTTTTT.

Ten or more counts support this clonotype. The chain combines TRBV3-1 with TRBJ2-1; D is unclear. V lost 5 bases and J 8 bases, leaving 7 bases between the germline ends. Per germline, CDR1 LGHDT and CDR2 YNNKEL (reference sequence). This CDR3 has 11 residues. CDR3 loop: CASSYSDEQFF. In DNA, the CDR3 is TGTGCCAGCAGCTACTCGGATGAGCAGTTCTTC.